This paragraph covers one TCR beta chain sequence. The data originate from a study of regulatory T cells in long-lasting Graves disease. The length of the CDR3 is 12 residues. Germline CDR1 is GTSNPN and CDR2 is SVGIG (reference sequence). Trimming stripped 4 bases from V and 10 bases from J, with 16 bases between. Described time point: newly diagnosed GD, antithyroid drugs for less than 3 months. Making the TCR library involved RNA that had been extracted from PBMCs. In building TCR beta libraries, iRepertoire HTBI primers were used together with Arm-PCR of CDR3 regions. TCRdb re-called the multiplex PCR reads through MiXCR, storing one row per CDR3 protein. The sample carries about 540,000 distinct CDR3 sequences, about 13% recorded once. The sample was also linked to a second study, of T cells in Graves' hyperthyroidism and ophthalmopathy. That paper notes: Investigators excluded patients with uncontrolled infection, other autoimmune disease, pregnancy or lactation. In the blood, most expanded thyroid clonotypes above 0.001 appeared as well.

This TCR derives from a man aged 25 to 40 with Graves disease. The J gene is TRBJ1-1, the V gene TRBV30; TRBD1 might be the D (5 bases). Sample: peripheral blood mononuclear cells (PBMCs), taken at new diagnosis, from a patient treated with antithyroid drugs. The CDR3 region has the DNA TGTGCCTGGAACCCGGGGGGGAATGTAGCTTTCTTT. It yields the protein CAWNPGGNVAFF.